The 18 T cell receptor beta chains in this list originate from one sample, sequenced in a study of spatial heterogeneity in lung cancer. Study conclusions and caveats: Tumor mutation count correlated with how many alpha and beta TCRs expanded intratumorally.

As for time point: sample taken at primary tumor resection. MiXCR was run by TCRdb on the 5' RACE reads, yielding one entry per CDR3 protein. The sample carries some 9,800 distinct CDR3 sequences, approximately 50% recorded once. Their target antigens are unknown. The sample in question was lung tumor tissue, obtained at surgery. Source of these receptors: a female donor with early-stage non-small cell lung cancer.

Notes on this clonotype: A library made for alpha chains picked up this beta chain off target, so its size means little. The rearrangement joins TRBV20-1 to TRBJ2-3; D call uncertain. The CDR3 has 13 amino acids. Germline V gives CDR1 DFQATT, CDR2 SNEGSKA (reference sequence). Trimming pared 3 bases from V and 1 base from J, leaving 8 bases between. CDR3 amino acids: CSARFGGTDTQYF. The DNA for the CDR3 is TGCAGTGCTAGGTTTGGCGGCACAGATACGCAGTATTTT.

On this clonotype: This beta chain appears as a stray read in a library generated for alpha chains; its size is not informative. The V call is TRBV3-1, the J call TRBJ2-7, with 7 bases that match TRBD1. Unmatched junction bases numbered 7, after V lost 4 bases and J lost 7 bases. The CDR3 has 13 residues. Germline-derived CDR1 and CDR2 are LGHDT and YNNKEL (reference sequence). CDR3 DNA: TGTGCCAGCAGCCGCAACATACAGGGGGAGCAGTACTTC. The encoded protein is CASSRNIQGEQYF.

This clonotype appeared a few times. This beta chain appears as a stray read in a library generated for alpha chains; its size is not informative. The chain uses TRBV7-3 and TRBJ2-7, with 7 bases lining up with TRBD2. CDR3 size: 23 residues. The V gene end was trimmed by 5 bases and the J gene end by 7 bases; junction bases not matched to a gene: 38. Germline CDR1 is SGHTA and CDR2 is FQGTGA. CDR3 in amino acids: CASSQPWARLAVVYVGCELEQYF. The CDR3 DNA reads as TGTGCCAGCAGCCAACCCTGGGCTAGACTAGCTGTAGTTTATGTCGGGTGCGAGTTAGAGCAGTACTTC.

This clonotype was counted only a few times. This beta chain lies outside the target of a library built for alpha chains; its clone size means little. J is TRBJ2-5 and V is TRBV11-2; D unclear. This CDR3 contains 12 residues. The V gene lost 5 bases and the J gene lost 2 bases, with 6 bases spanning the gap. Germline loops: CDR1 SGHAT, CDR2 FQNNGV. The CDR3 sequence: CASSALQETQYF. The DNA of the CDR3 is TGTGCCAGCAGCGCACTACAAGAGACCCAGTACTTC.

A note on this clonotype: This beta chain slipped into a library made for alpha chains as a stray read, so its size is not meaningful. This rearrangement joins TRBV11-2 to TRBJ2-3; unclear D gene. Trimming removed 3 bases at V and 9 bases at J, with 7 bases between. The CDR3 extends over 11 amino acids. The germline V gene has CDR1 SGHAT and CDR2 FQNNGV. CDR3 DNA: TGTGCCAGCAGCTTCGGCCCCACGCAGTATTTT. This encodes CASSFGPTQYF.

A word on this clonotype: Little can be read into the size of this beta chain, an off-target read in a library designed for alpha chains. This sequence joins TRBV30 and TRBJ2-7; 8 positions match TRBD2. Germline V CDR1 and CDR2: GTSNPN, SVGIG (reference sequence). This CDR3 comprises 14 residues. Losses at the gene ends were 2 bases for V and 2 bases for J; bases not matched to a gene: 5. In DNA, the CDR3 is TGTGCCTGGAGTAGGAGTAGCGGGGCCTACGAGCAGTACTTC. Its translation is CAWSRSSGAYEQYF.

Turning to this clonotype: A library made for alpha chains picked up this beta chain off target, so its size means little. The chain employs TRBV28 and TRBJ2-3, with 8 bases fitting TRBD1. The CDR3 extends over 15 amino acids. Germline loops: CDR1 MDHEN, CDR2 SYDVKM. Trimming took 2 bases from V and 4 from J; bases not matched to a gene: 5. The chain's CDR3 is CASSLQGAPPDTQYF. CDR3 nucleotide sequence: TGTGCCAGCAGTTTACAGGGGGCGCCTCCAGATACGCAGTATTTT.

As regards this clonotype: Found in a library prepared for alpha chains, this beta chain is an off-target read, and its abundance has little meaning. The V gene is TRBV7-3, the J gene TRBJ2-7; D ambiguous. Germline CDR1 is SGHTA and CDR2 is FQGTGA. Trimming took off 1 base at V and 3 bases at J, with 13 bases between the two ends. The CDR3 has 15 amino acids. CDR3 sequence: CASSLSPKNIYEQYF. CDR3 DNA: TGTGCCAGCAGCTTAAGCCCGAAGAATATCTACGAGCAGTACTTC.

Comments on this clonotype: Because the library targeted alpha chains, this beta chain is an off-target read whose size means little. This chain connects TRBV5-1 to TRBJ2-5, with 10 bases fitting TRBD2. The CDR3 sequence is 14 residues long. Germline V gives CDR1 SGHRS, CDR2 YFSETQ. V gave up 4 bases and J gave up 2 bases; unmatched junction bases: 2. The CDR3 here is CASSPGLAQETQYF. CDR3 bases: TGCGCCAGCAGCCCGGGACTAGCGCAAGAGACCCAGTACTTC.

Worth noting for this clonotype: Since it is a stray read in a library aimed at alpha chains, this beta chain has a size that is not meaningful. The rearrangement joins TRBV29-1 to TRBJ2-3; D may correspond to TRBD1 or TRBD2 (5 bases each). Germline V CDR1 and CDR2: SQVTM, ANQGSEA. Trimming left V 1 base short and J 4 bases short, with 18 bases between. The CDR3 runs to 16 residues. The CDR3: CSVEGPRESSPDTQYF. The CDR3 coding sequence is TGCAGCGTTGAAGGCCCCAGGGAGTCTAGCCCAGATACGCAGTATTTT.

With respect to this clonotype: Little can be read into the size of this beta chain, an off-target read in a library designed for alpha chains. This sequence joins TRBV7-4 and TRBJ2-5; a weak D match, TRBD2 (6 bases). The V end lost 2 bases, the J end lost 10 bases, and 23 bases lay between the germline ends. The CDR3 extends over 16 amino acids. CDR1 and CDR2 from the germline V gene are SGHVT and SQSDAQ. CDR3 DNA: TGTGCCAGCAGCTTACAGGGACTCTGGGAAAGGTTGGGCCAGTACTTC. Translated: CASSLQGLWERLGQYF.

As to this clonotype: This beta chain is an unintended read in a library built for alpha chains; its size means little. The CDR3 region is CASSYRDSPLHF. The CDR3 nucleotides are TGTGCCAGCAGTTACAGGGACTCACCCCTCCACTTT. The chain uses TRBV6-5 and TRBJ1-6; D possibly corresponds to TRBD1 (5 bases). Trimming stripped 2 bases from V and 10 bases from J, with 6 bases between. The length of the CDR3 is 12 residues. Per germline, CDR1 MNHEY and CDR2 SVGAGI.

Concerning this clonotype: Within a library made for alpha chains, this beta chain is off target, and its count is uninformative. The chain employs TRBV20-1 and TRBJ2-1; 7 positions agree with TRBD1. Germline V gene data show CDR1 as DFQATT and CDR2 as SNEGSKA (reference sequence). This CDR3 contains 13 residues. Trimming took 4 bases from V and 5 from J; bases not matched to a gene: 5. The CDR3 bases are TGCAGTGCTACCGGGACAGCTAACAATGAGCAGTTCTTC. This encodes CSATGTANNEQFF.

As concerns this clonotype: A library prepared for alpha chains yielded this beta chain as an off-target read; its size is of little meaning. This rearrangement joins TRBV7-2 to TRBJ2-7; D perhaps matches TRBD1 (5 bases). The CDR3 covers 15 residues. The germline CDR1 and CDR2 sequences are SGHTA and FQGNSA. CDR3 in DNA: TGTGCAAGTCGCTCCCCGATGACAGCCTCCTACGAGCAGTACTTC. Its translation is CASRSPMTASYEQYF. The full variable domain, completed using reference TRBV7-2 and TRBJ2-7, is GAGVSQSPSNKVTEKGKDVELRCDPISGHTALYWYRQSLGQGLEFLIYFQGNSAPDKSGLPSDRFSAERTGGSVSTLTIQRTQQEDSAVYLCASRSPMTASYEQYFGPGTRLTVT.

Comment on this clonotype: Mismatch with germline at one junction end may stem from a read error. Because this beta chain is a stray read in a library intended to capture alpha chains, its abundance should not be given much weight. The J gene is TRBJ2-1, the V gene TRBV7-7; either TRBD1 or TRBD2 may fit D (6 bases each). From germline, CDR1 is SSHAT and CDR2 FNYEAQ (reference sequence). The CDR3 contains 13 residues. The CDR3 here is CASSQQGGDEQFF. In DNA, the CDR3 is TGTGCTAGCAGCCAACAGGGAGGCGATGAGCAGTTCTTC.

This clonotype was detected only a few times. This beta chain slipped into a library made for alpha chains as a stray read, so its size is not meaningful. The chain carries TRBV28 and TRBJ1-5; tentatively, D is TRBD1 (5 bases). Per the germline V gene, CDR1 is MDHEN and CDR2 is SYDVKM. V lost 5 bases to trimming and J lost 3 bases, with 14 bases between them. The CDR3 is made up of 15 amino acids. The CDR3 loop reads CASSLLGAHNQPQHF. In DNA, the CDR3 is TGTGCCAGCAGTCTACTTGGGGCCCACAATCAGCCCCAGCATTTT. The full variable domain, in which reference TRBV28 and TRBJ1-5 provide the parts outside the CDR3, is DVKVTQSSRYLVKRTGEKVFLECVQDMDHENMFWYRQDPGLGLRLIYFSYDVKMKEKGDIPEGYSVSREKKERFSLILESASTNQTSMYLCASSLLGAHNQPQHFGDGTRLSIL.

By share of the sample, this clonotype is medium-sized (0.01 to 0.1%). The library was designed around alpha chains, so this beta chain is a stray read whose abundance carries little weight. The chain employs TRBV6-1 and TRBJ2-3; D may be TRBD1 (6 bases). Trimming took off 1 base at V and 1 base at J, with 15 bases between the two ends. The CDR3 consists of 17 residues. In germline, CDR1 is MNHNS, CDR2 SASEGT. Here the CDR3 DNA reads TGTGCCAGCAGTGAAGGGTTAGGGGGACGGGGCACAGATACGCAGTATTTT. Its translation is CASSEGLGGRGTDTQYF.

This clonotype was seen a single time. A library prepared for alpha chains yielded this beta chain as an off-target read; its size is of little meaning. The rearrangement uses TRBV5-1 and TRBJ2-2; D gene ambiguous. The CDR3 totals 14 residues. Germline-derived CDR1 and CDR2 are SGHRS and YFSETQ. V lost 3 bases and J lost 1, with 7 bases in between. Here the CDR3 reads CASSSDGNTGELFF. The CDR3 region has the DNA TGCGCCAGCAGCTCGGACGGGAACACCGGGGAGCTGTTTTTT.